The entry below gives a single T cell receptor beta chain sequence along with its context. As handled by the study authors: ImmunoSEQ yielded junction-only sequences lacking quality scores, so filtering differed. Profiled with immunoSEQ multiplex PCR; TCRdb holds only in-frame clones, not every one. For V, J and clone size, that table is used; D and trimming come from the DNA. This sample has about 460,000 clones, with approximately 77% found just once. This sample was included in a study of shared clonotypes between healthy human individuals. Study at large: Samples came from a couple of female and a few male donors aged 18 to 49.

Germline V gene sequence: CDR1 MNHEY, CDR2 SMNVEV (reference sequence). The CDR3 totals 15 residues. The V gene end was trimmed by 4 bases and the J gene end by 6 bases; junction bases not matched to a gene: 3. Healthy HIV-negative adults without recent acute infections or vaccinations served as donors. For genomic DNA, unsorted samples relied on tens of millions of PBMCs. Sequenced material: PBMCs. This chain connects TRBV27 to TRBJ2-2; 12 nucleotides line up with TRBD2. This clonotype was sampled from a woman in her thirties or forties in good health. Some clones in this sample may be carry-over from other donors' samples. CDR3 sequence reads: CASSYGLAGSGELFF. DNA of the CDR3: TGTGCCAGCAGTTACGGACTAGCGGGGTCCGGGGAGCTGTTTTTT.